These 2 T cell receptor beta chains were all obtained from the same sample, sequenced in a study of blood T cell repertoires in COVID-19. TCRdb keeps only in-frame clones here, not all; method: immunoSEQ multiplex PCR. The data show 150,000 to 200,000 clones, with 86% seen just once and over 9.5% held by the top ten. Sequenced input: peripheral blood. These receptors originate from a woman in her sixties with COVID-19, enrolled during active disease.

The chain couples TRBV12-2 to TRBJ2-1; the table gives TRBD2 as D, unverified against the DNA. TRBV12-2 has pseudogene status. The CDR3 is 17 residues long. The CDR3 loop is CATHAGTSGSSYNEQFF. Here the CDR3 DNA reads TGTGCAACCCATGCCGGGACTAGCGGAAGCTCCTACAATGAGCAGTTCTTC.

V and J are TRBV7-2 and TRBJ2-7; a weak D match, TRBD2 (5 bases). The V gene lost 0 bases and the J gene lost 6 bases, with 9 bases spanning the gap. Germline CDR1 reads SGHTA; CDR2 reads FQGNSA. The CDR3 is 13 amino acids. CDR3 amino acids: CASSLARGFEQYF. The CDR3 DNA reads TGTGCCAGCAGCTTAGCGCGCGGGTTCGAGCAGTACTTC.